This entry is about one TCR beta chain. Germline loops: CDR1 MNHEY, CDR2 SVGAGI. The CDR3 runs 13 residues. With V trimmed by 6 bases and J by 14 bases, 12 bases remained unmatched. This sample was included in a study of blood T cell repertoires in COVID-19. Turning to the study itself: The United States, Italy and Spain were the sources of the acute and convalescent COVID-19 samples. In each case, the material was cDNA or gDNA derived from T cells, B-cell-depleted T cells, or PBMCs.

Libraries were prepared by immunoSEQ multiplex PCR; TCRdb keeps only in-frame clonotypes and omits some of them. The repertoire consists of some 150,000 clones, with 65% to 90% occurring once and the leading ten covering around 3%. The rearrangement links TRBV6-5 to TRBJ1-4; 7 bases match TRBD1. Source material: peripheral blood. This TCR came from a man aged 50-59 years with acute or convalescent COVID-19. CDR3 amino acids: CASSPKWAQGLFF. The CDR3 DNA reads TGTGCCAGCAGCCCCAAATGGGCACAGGGGCTGTTTTTT.